The 17 T cell receptor beta chains below were found in one sample sequenced in a study of tumor-infiltrating lymphocytes in localized non-small cell lung cancer. Sequencing was performed with immunoSEQ multiplex PCR; in TCRdb, only in-frame clones are kept and a portion is missing. The sample holds tens of thousands of clones, approximately 83% seen once. The sample comprised lung tumor tissue. Every receptor here comes from a human donor with non-small cell lung cancer.

This sequence joins TRBV18 and TRBJ1-2; 7 positions agree with TRBD1. Germline trimming cut 3 bases from V and 4 bases from J; bases unmatched to any gene: 2. This CDR3 spans 13 amino acids. Looked up from germline, CDR1 is KGHSH and CDR2 is LQKENI. In DNA, the CDR3 is TGTGCCAGCTCACCGGGACAGCTCTATGGCTACACCTTC. It yields the protein CASSPGQLYGYTF.

The chain has TRBV18 and TRBJ1-2, with D uncertain. Trimming removed 2 bases from V and 7 bases from J, with 8 bases in between. The germline V gene has CDR1 KGHSH and CDR2 LQKENI. The CDR3 is 12 residues long. The CDR3 nucleotides are TGTGCCAGCTCACCAGGGGTGAGTGGCTACACCTTC. Its translation is CASSPGVSGYTF.

The chain uses TRBV7-8 and TRBJ1-1; TRBD1 is a possible D gene (5 bases). CDR3 length: 13 residues. Trimming left V 5 bases short and J 5 bases short, with 12 bases between. Germline assignment: CDR1 SGHVS and CDR2 FQNEAQ. The CDR3 protein is CASSPSGPTEAFF. The CDR3 DNA reads TGTGCCAGCAGCCCCTCAGGGCCGACTGAAGCTTTCTTT.

V is TRBV7-8 and J is TRBJ1-2; TRBD1 matches at 8 bases. V dropped 4 bases and J dropped 2; count of bases not matched to a gene: 9. The CDR3 spans 16 residues. Germline assignment: CDR1 SGHVS and CDR2 FQNEAQ. CDR3 coding DNA: TGTGCCAGCAGCTCCTCACAGGGGGGACTCAACTATGGCTACACCTTC. Translation gives CASSSSQGGLNYGYTF.

V usage is TRBV6-1 and J usage is TRBJ1-4; maybe TRBD1 (5 bases). The CDR3 extends over 15 amino acids. V lost 7 bases and J lost 6, with 18 bases in between. The germline V gene has CDR1 MNHNS and CDR2 SASEGT. CDR3 in amino acids: CASTPRGAFDEKLFF. The CDR3, as DNA: TGTGCCAGCACCCCCCGTGGGGCTTTTGATGAAAAACTGTTTTTT.

The chain uses TRBV13 and TRBJ2-2; D gene unclear. V lost 2 bases and J lost 8, with 9 bases in between. The CDR3 is made up of 13 amino acids. The germline V gene has CDR1 PRHDT and CDR2 FYEKMQ (reference sequence). CDR3 residues: CASSLSPTGELFF. The CDR3, as DNA: TGTGCCAGCAGCTTATCTCCCACTGGGGAGCTGTTTTTT.

Here the CDR3 reads CAIRDRGGSNTEAFF. CDR3 coding DNA: TGTGCCATCCGGGACAGGGGGGGTTCGAACACTGAAGCTTTCTTT. The rearrangement joins TRBV2 to TRBJ1-1; TRBD1 matches at 11 bases. This CDR3 region has 15 residues. J was trimmed by 1 base and V by 10 bases; bases with no gene match: 8. The germline V gene encodes CDR1 SNHLY and CDR2 FYNNEI. Complete variable domain (other parts from reference TRBV2 and TRBJ1-1): EPEVTQTPSHQVTQMGQEVILRCVPISNHLYFYWYRQILGQKVEFLVSFYNNEISEKSEIFDDQFSVERPDGSNFTLKIRSTKLEDSAMYFCAIRDRGGSNTEAFFGQGTRLTVV.

The count of this clone is one. The chain recombines TRBV4-3 with TRBJ2-1; the D is unclear. This CDR3 spans 16 amino acids. Germline V gene sequence: CDR1 LGHNA, CDR2 YSLEER. The V gene lost 3 bases and the J gene lost 0 bases, with 12 bases spanning the gap. CDR3 in amino acids: CASSQGISSSYNEQFF. The CDR3 nucleotides read TGCGCCAGCAGCCAGGGGATTTCGAGCTCCTACAATGAGCAGTTCTTC.

Relative to its sample, this clone is medium-sized. The chain carries TRBV27 and TRBJ1-4; D might be TRBD1 (5 bases). CDR3 length equals 14 residues. The V gene's germline CDR1 is MNHEY and CDR2 SMNVEV (reference sequence). The V end lost 4 bases, the J end lost 1 base, and 7 bases lay between the germline ends. CDR3 nucleotide sequence: TGTGCCAGCAGTTCCAGGGTAACTAATGAAAAACTGTTTTTT. This codes for CASSSRVTNEKLFF.

V gene TRBV7-9 combines with J gene TRBJ2-2; 7 bases map to TRBD1. J gave up 4 bases and V 5 bases, and 7 bases lay outside the gene matches. In germline, CDR1 is SEHNR, CDR2 FQNEAQ (reference sequence). This CDR3 comprises 15 residues. Written as DNA, the CDR3 is TGTGCCAGCAGCAGAGGACAGGCCGCCACCGGGGAGCTGTTTTTT. Translating it yields CASSRGQAATGELFF.

The V call is TRBV19, the J call TRBJ2-3, with no clear D. With 3 bases removed from V and 0 bases from J, the gap between germline ends came to 10 bases. The germline V gene encodes CDR1 LNHDA and CDR2 SQIVND (reference sequence). CDR3 size: 15 residues. The CDR3 reads CASSITRASTDTQYF. The CDR3 nucleotides are TGTGCCAGTAGTATCACCCGGGCTAGCACAGATACGCAGTATTTT.

This chain uses TRBV7-8 with TRBJ2-3, with D unclear. The germline gives CDR1 SGHVS, CDR2 FQNEAQ. V was cut by 0 bases and J by 5 bases, with 6 bases left in between. The CDR3 consists of 13 residues. The CDR3, as DNA: TGTGCCAGCAGCTTAGCGGGGATAGATACGCAGTATTTT. Residues: CASSLAGIDTQYF.

The chain carries TRBV30 and TRBJ1-2, with unresolved D. CDR1 and CDR2 from the germline V gene are GTSNPN and SVGIG (reference sequence). This CDR3 is built from 13 residues. The V gene lost 3 bases and the J gene lost 3 bases, with 11 bases spanning the gap. DNA of the CDR3: TGTGCCTGGAGGTCTGGGAGTCACTATGGCTACACCTTC. Its protein product is CAWRSGSHYGYTF.

V usage is TRBV19 and J usage is TRBJ2-2; D gene ambiguous. The CDR3 is made up of 15 amino acids. The V gene lost 1 base and the J gene lost 2 bases, with 8 bases spanning the gap. CDR1 is LNHDA and CDR2 is SQIVND in the germline V gene (reference sequence). Here the CDR3 reads CASSIVQTNTGELFF. CDR3 coding DNA: TGTGCCAGTAGTATAGTACAGACCAACACCGGGGAGCTGTTTTTT.

The DNA for the CDR3 is TGTGCCAGCAGCTTGGAACAGGGTAACACTGAAGCTTTCTTT. Its translation: CASSLEQGNTEAFF. The gene calls are TRBV5-4 and TRBJ1-1; a weak D match, TRBD1 (6 bases). CDR1 is SGHNT and CDR2 is YYREEE in the germline V gene (reference sequence). The length of the CDR3 is 14 residues. Trimming removed 0 bases at V and 2 bases at J, with 8 bases between.

The rearrangement links TRBV30 to TRBJ2-2; TRBD1 matches 8 bases. This CDR3 comprises 13 residues. CDR1 is GTSNPN, CDR2 SVGIG, per germline (reference sequence). V lost 3 bases, J lost 5 bases, and 2 bases stayed unmatched. The CDR3 coding sequence is TGTGCCTGGAGCGACAGGGGTACCGGGGAGCTGTTTTTT. Its protein product is CAWSDRGTGELFF.

This clone was counted a few times. The genes are TRBV6-5 and TRBJ2-7; 7 bases are a match to TRBD1. V lost 6 bases to trimming and J lost 3 bases; unmatched junction nucleotides: 2. Germline V gene sequence: CDR1 MNHEY, CDR2 SVGAGI. This CDR3 spans 12 amino acids. This chain's CDR3 is CASSNRGYEQYF. The CDR3, as DNA: TGTGCCAGCAGCAACAGGGGCTACGAGCAGTACTTC.